This T cell receptor (beta chain) originates from a study of T cell responses to AZD1222 COVID-19 vaccine. Study as a whole: Both about-4-week and about-12-week second-dose recipients were combined. The study, taken as a whole, reports: At 160-218 and 743-854, vaccine-associated CD4 TCRs were dominant, and they spanned spike. Repertoires were obtained solely post-peak T cell response.

This CDR3 is 15 amino acids long. Trimming cost V 3 bases and J 2 bases; bases outside gene matches: 3. Germline assignment: CDR1 LGHDT and CDR2 YNNKEL (reference sequence). Here immunoSEQ multiplex PCR was the method, and the copy in TCRdb shows in-frame clones only, minus some. The top ten clones hold 0.8% to 1.1% of a sample with approximately 120,000 clones, approximately 90% of them seen once. Notes on this clone: What it binds is unknown.

The V gene is TRBV3-1 (or the pseudogene TRBV3-2), the J gene TRBJ1-2; 10 bases are a match to TRBD1. This receptor was identified in an adult in good health. The source was peripheral blood, collected on day 0 of AZD1222 vaccination. The CDR3 reads CASSHTGQGNYGYTF. CDR3 DNA sequence: TGTGCCAGCAGCCACACGGGACAGGGGAACTATGGCTACACCTTC.